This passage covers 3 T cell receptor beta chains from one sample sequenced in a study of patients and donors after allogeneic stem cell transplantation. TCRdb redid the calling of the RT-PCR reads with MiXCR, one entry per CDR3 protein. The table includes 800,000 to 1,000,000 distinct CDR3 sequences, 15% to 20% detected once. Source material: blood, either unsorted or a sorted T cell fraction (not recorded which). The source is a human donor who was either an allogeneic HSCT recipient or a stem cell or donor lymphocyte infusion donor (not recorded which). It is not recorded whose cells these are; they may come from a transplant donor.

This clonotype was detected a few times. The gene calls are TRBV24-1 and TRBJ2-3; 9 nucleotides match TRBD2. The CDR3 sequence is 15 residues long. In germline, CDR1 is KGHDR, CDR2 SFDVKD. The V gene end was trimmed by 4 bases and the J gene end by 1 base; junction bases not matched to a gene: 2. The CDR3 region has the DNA TGTGCCACCAGTGACGCTAGCGGGGGCACAGATACGCAGTATTTT. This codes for CATSDASGGTDTQYF.

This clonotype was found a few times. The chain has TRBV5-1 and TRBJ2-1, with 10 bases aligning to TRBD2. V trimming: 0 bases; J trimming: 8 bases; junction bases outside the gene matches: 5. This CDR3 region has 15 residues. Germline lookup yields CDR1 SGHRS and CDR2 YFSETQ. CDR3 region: CASSLASGSEYEQFF. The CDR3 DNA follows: TGCGCCAGCAGCTTGGCTAGCGGGAGTGAGTATGAGCAGTTCTTC.

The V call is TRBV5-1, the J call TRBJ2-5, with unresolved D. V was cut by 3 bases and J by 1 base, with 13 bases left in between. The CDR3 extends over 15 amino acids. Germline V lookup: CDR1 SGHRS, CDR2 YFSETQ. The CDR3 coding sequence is TGCGCCAGCAGCTCCATCGGGCAGACCCAAGAGACCCAGTACTTC. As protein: CASSSIGQTQETQYF.